Here is one T cell receptor (beta chain) with its context. As yet, its antigen is unknown. Data came from immunoSEQ multiplex PCR; TCRdb stores just in-frame clones and leaves some out. The sample yields about 130,000 clones, 93% seen once. The sample belongs to a study of T cell responses to AZD1222 COVID-19 vaccine. Whole-study results and caveats: The study reported that nearly half of spike-specific TCRs target unmutated variant regions. Only a handful of AZD1222 recipients tested seropositive at baseline. Across spike, vaccine-associated CD4 TCRs were found, dominant at 160-218 and 743-854. Scientists sampled the repertoires only once the peak T cell response had passed.

This CDR3 has 14 amino acids. In germline, CDR1 is MNHEY, CDR2 SVGEGT. Trimming removed 5 bases at V and 0 bases at J, with 11 bases between. Sequences were derived from peripheral blood, sampled on day 0 of AZD1222 vaccination. This rearrangement joins TRBV6-2 or TRBV6-3 to TRBJ2-7; a possible D gene is TRBD1 (6 bases). The TCR originated in an adult in good health. DNA of the CDR3: TGTGCCAGCAGTGAGGGGGACGGCTCCTACGAGCAGTACTTC. This gives the protein CASSEGDGSYEQYF.